Presented here are 12 T cell receptor beta chains from one specimen sequenced in a study of PD-1 blockade in classical Hodgkin lymphoma. Assay used: immunoSEQ multiplex PCR; TCRdb lists only in-frame clones, some missing. The table records 95,000 to 100,000 clones, around 89% of them present only once. Patients all relapsed after autologous stem cell transplantation, and there was variation in brentuximab vedotin exposure. The material sequenced was peripheral blood mononuclear cells (PBMCs), taken before the second cycle of nivolumab. The receptors originated from a human donor with classical Hodgkin lymphoma.

The chain combines TRBV12-2 with TRBJ2-1; the table's D call, TRBD2, was not checked against the DNA. TRBV12-2 has pseudogene status. The CDR3 is made up of 19 amino acids. The CDR3 loop reads CASRRLTSGGPLSYNEQFF. The CDR3, as DNA: TGTGCAAGTCGCCGCCTGACTAGCGGGGGCCCTCTCTCCTACAATGAGCAGTTCTTC.

This clone appeared a few times. V usage is TRBV9 and J usage is TRBJ1-1, with D unclear. There are 13 residues in the CDR3. CDR1 SGDLS and CDR2 YYNGEE come from the germline V gene. Deletions cut 4 bases from V and 6 bases from J, with 13 bases between. The CDR3 loop reads CASSPPGRSEAFF. DNA of the CDR3: TGTGCCAGCAGCCCCCCTGGGCGGTCTGAAGCTTTCTTT.

The V gene is TRBV10-3, the J gene TRBJ1-2; TRBD1 agrees at 10 bases. The CDR3 extends over 16 amino acids. Losses at the gene ends were 3 bases for V and 4 bases for J; bases not matched to a gene: 8. Germline assignment: CDR1 ENHRY and CDR2 SYGVKD. The CDR3 spells CAISDGFGQGVYGYTF. Written as DNA, the CDR3 is TGTGCCATCAGTGACGGTTTCGGACAGGGGGTCTATGGCTACACCTTC.

CDR3 residues: CASSQDWRENTIYF. CDR3 DNA: TGCGCCAGCAGCCAAGATTGGAGGGAAAACACCATATATTTT. The chain joins TRBV4-3 to TRBJ1-3; D gene ambiguous. V lost 0 bases to trimming and J lost 6 bases, with 9 bases between them. The CDR3 loop spans 14 amino acids. Germline V gene sequence: CDR1 LGHNA, CDR2 YSLEER.

The V and J genes are TRBV7-6 and TRBJ1-1; no clear D. CDR1 and CDR2 (germline): SGHVS, FNYEAQ. The CDR3 consists of 15 residues. With 4 bases removed from V and 1 base from J, the gap between germline ends came to 13 bases. CDR3 bases: TGTGCCAGCAGCTCGCGAACCCCTCCGAACACTGAAGCTTTCTTT. Protein: CASSSRTPPNTEAFF.

This chain joins TRBV7-2 and TRBJ2-1; 8 nucleotides agree with TRBD2. Trimming removed 5 bases from V and 6 bases from J; junction bases left unmatched: 6. The germline CDR1 and CDR2 sequences are SGHTA and FQGNSA. The CDR3 has 14 amino acids. DNA of the CDR3: TGTGCCAGCAGCCCGCGGGGGGCCCGCAATGAGCAGTTCTTC. It specifies CASSPRGARNEQFF.

This clone came up a few times. The rearrangement uses TRBV28 and TRBJ1-4; 7 nucleotides agree with TRBD1. The CDR3 runs to 16 residues. The trim removed 5 bases at V and 11 bases at J, leaving 17 bases unmatched. Germline assignment: CDR1 MDHEN and CDR2 SYDVKM. The CDR3 sequence is CASSPTRDSHREKLFF. The CDR3, as DNA: TGTGCCAGCAGTCCTACTCGGGACAGTCATCGGGAGAAACTGTTTTTT.

This chain links TRBV2 with TRBJ2-3, with 11 positions matching TRBD1. The germline V gene encodes CDR1 SNHLY and CDR2 FYNNEI. This CDR3 contains 16 residues. The V segment lost 6 bases and the J segment 4 bases; nucleotides outside the gene matches: 9. The CDR3 DNA is TGTGCCAGCAGGCCGGGACAGGGGGTAATCTCAGATACGCAGTATTTT. This gives the protein CASRPGQGVISDTQYF.

The chain carries TRBV2 and TRBJ2-6, with D perhaps TRBD1 or TRBD2 (6 bases each). Germline loops: CDR1 SNHLY, CDR2 FYNNEI. CDR3 length: 15 residues. V dropped 3 bases and J dropped 4 bases, with 10 bases sitting between them. CDR3: CASSDSGAGANVLTF. The CDR3 nucleotides read TGTGCCAGCAGTGATTCGGGGGCGGGGGCCAACGTCCTGACTTTC.

This clone was counted once. The rearrangement joins TRBV5-1 to TRBJ1-5, with D tentatively TRBD1 (5 bases). Germline CDR1 reads SGHRS; CDR2 reads YFSETQ. Trimming pared 6 bases from V and 2 bases from J, leaving 12 bases between. The CDR3 runs to 14 residues. DNA of the CDR3: TGCGCCAGCAAGGCCGGGGGAGGCAATCAGCCCCAGCATTTT. Its protein product is CASKAGGGNQPQHF.

This rearrangement joins TRBV5-6 to TRBJ2-3, with 7 bases that match TRBD2. The CDR3 sequence is 17 residues long. Trimming took 5 bases from V and 0 from J; bases not matched to a gene: 12. Germline V gene data show CDR1 as SGHDT and CDR2 as YYEEEE. CDR3 bases: TGTGCCAGCAGTCTAGCGGTTGCCCACCCTAGCACAGATACGCAGTATTTT. Amino acid sequence: CASSLAVAHPSTDTQYF.

The chain is built from TRBV19 and TRBJ2-7; perhaps TRBD1 as D (6 bases). The V end lost 10 bases, the J end lost 0 bases, and 13 bases lay between the germline ends. The CDR3 has 13 amino acids. Germline CDR1 LNHDA, CDR2 SQIVND (reference sequence). This CDR3 reads CATETGRSYEQYF. The DNA for the CDR3 is TGTGCCACCGAGACAGGACGCTCCTACGAGCAGTACTTC. Complete variable domain (other parts from reference TRBV19 and TRBJ2-7): DGGITQSPKYLFRKEGQNVTLSCEQNLNHDAMYWYRQDPGQGLRLIYYSQIVNDFQKGDIAEGYSVSREKKESFPLTVTSAQKNPTAFYLCATETGRSYEQYFGPGTRLTVT.